This TCR beta chain was captured by sequencing in a study of a mutant IDH1 vaccine in newly diagnosed glioma. Background on the study: Vaccination started 4-6 weeks after radiotherapy alone, or with temozolomide cycles. The treated group averaged approximately 38 years old and was about 62% male, about 40% female. At week 35 came visit V12, and visit V13 followed at week 47.

The V end lost 2 bases, the J end lost 6 bases, and 6 bases lay between the germline ends. Germline-derived CDR1 and CDR2 are SGHNT and YYREEE (reference sequence). There are 12 residues in the CDR3. Comment on this clone: Its antigen remains unidentified.

Using immunoSEQ multiplex PCR, the repertoire was profiled, and TCRdb retains in-frame clones only, with some absent. The table includes over 45,000 clones, roughly 75% detected once. As to time point: week 47, end of study. Each dose of the vaccine consisted of 300 ug of mutant IDH1 20-mer peptide, with topical imiquimod. There were new WHO grade 3 or 4 astrocytomas in the donors, and these were IDH1-mutant and ATRX-lost. The chain uses TRBV5-4 and TRBJ2-1; no reliable D call. Specimen: PBMCs, collected from a glioma patient whose treatment included an IDH1 peptide vaccine. The sequence was collected from a man aged 45-65 years with glioma. This chain's CDR3 is CASSFSINEQFF. In nucleotides, the CDR3 is TGTGCCAGCAGCTTCAGTATCAATGAGCAGTTCTTC. The full variable domain, completed using reference TRBV5-4 and TRBJ2-1, is ETGVTQSPTHLIKTRGQQVTLRCSSQSGHNTVSWYQQALGQGPQFIFQYYREEENGRGNFPPRFSGLQFPNYSSELNVNALELDDSALYLCASSFSINEQFFGPGTRLTVL.